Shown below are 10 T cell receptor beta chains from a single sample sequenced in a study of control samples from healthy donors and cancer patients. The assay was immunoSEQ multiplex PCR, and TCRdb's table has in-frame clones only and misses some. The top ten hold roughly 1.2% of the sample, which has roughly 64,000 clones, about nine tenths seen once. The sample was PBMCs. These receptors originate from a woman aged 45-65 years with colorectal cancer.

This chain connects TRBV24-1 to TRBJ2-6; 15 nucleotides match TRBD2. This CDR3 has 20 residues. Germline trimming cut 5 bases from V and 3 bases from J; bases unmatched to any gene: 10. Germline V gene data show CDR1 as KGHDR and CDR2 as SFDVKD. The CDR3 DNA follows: TGTGCCACCAGTGGGGGACTAGCGGGAGGACCAGAAGGTGGGGCCAACGTCCTGACTTTC. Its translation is CATSGGLAGGPEGGANVLTF.

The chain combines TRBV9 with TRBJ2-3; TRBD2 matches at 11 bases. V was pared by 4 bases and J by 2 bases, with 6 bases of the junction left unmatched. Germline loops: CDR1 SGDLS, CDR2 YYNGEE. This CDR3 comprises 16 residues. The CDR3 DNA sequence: TGTGCCAGCAGCTCTGGGACTAGCGGTCACACAGATACGCAGTATTTT. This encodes CASSSGTSGHTDTQYF.

The CDR3, as DNA: TGTGCCAGCAGAAAGGGACTCTCGTTTAACTACGAGCAGTACTTC. This gives the protein CASRKGLSFNYEQYF. The V and J genes are TRBV27 and TRBJ2-7, with D perhaps matching TRBD2 (6 bases). V shed 6 bases and J shed 3 bases, with 18 bases lying between them. This CDR3 region has 15 residues. The V gene's germline CDR1 is MNHEY and CDR2 SMNVEV (reference sequence).

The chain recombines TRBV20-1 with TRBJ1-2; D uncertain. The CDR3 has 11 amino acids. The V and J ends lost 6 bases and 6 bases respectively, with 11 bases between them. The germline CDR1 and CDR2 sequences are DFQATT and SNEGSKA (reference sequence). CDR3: CSALATDGYTF. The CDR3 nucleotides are TGCAGTGCCCTGGCAACGGATGGCTACACCTTC.

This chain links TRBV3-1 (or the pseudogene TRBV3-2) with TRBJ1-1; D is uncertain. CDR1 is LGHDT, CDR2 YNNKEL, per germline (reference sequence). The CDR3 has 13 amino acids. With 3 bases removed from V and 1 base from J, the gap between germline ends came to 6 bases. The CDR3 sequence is CASSQDGNTEAFF. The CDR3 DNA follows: TGTGCCAGCAGCCAGGACGGGAACACTGAAGCTTTCTTT.

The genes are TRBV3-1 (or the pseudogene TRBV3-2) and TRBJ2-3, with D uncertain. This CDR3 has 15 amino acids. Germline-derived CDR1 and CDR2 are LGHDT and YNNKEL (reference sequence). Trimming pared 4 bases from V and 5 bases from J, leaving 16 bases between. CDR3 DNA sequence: TGTGCCAGCAGCCCGGTCCCTGCGGAAGGAGATACGCAGTATTTT. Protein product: CASSPVPAEGDTQYF.

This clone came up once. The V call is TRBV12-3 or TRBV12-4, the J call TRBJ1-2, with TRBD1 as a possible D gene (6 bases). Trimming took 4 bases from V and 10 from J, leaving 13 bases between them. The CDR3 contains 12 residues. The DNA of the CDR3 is TGTGCCAGCAGTTACCGGACAGTGGACTACACCTTC. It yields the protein CASSYRTVDYTF.

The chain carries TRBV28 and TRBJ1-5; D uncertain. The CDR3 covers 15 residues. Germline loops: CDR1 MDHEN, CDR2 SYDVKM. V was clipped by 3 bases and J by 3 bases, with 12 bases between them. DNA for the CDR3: TGTGCCAGCAGTTTGGAGGGTGTCGACAATCAGCCCCAGCATTTT. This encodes CASSLEGVDNQPQHF.

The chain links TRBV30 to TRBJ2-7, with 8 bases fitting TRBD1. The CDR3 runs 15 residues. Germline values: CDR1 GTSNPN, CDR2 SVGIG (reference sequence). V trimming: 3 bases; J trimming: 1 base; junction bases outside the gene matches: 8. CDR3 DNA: TGTGCCTGGAGGGCCGCAGGGGGCCCTTCCTACGAGCAGTACTTC. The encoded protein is CAWRAAGGPSYEQYF.

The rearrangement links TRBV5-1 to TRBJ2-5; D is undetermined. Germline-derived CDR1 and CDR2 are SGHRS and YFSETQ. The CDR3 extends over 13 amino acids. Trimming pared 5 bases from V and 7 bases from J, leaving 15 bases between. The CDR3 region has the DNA TGCGCCAGCAGTCCTCAGGAGAGAGGGACCCAGTACTTC. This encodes CASSPQERGTQYF.